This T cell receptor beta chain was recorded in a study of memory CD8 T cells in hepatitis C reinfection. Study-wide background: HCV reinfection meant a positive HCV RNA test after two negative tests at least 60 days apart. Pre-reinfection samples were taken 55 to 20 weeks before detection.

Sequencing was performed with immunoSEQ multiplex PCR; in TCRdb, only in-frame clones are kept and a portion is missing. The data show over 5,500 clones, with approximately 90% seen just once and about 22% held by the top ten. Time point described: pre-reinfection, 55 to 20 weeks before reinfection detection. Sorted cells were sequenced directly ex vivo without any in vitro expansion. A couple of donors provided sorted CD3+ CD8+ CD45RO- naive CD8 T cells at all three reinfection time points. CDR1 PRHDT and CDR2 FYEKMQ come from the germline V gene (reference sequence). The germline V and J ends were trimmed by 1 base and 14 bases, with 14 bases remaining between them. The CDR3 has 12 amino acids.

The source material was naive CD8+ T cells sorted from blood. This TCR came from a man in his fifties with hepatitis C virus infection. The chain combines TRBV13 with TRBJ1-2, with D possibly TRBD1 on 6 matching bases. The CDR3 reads CASSLAGSGQTF. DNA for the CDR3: TGTGCCAGCAGCTTAGCAGGTTCGGGACAAACCTTC. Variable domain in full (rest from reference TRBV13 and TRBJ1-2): AAGVIQSPRHLIKEKRETATLKCYPIPRHDTVYWYQQGPGQDPQFLISFYEKMQSDKGSIPDRFSAQQFSDYHSELNMSSLELGDSALYFCASSLAGSGQTFGSGTRLTVV.